Described below is a single T cell receptor beta chain sequence and its context. This CDR3 comprises 15 residues. Germline assignment: CDR1 SGHTA and CDR2 FQGNSA. Trimming stripped 1 base from V and 7 bases from J, with 16 bases between. Libraries were prepared by immunoSEQ multiplex PCR; TCRdb keeps only in-frame clonotypes and omits some of them. This repertoire shows tens of thousands of clones, 86% found once; its top ten account for 1.6%. This sample is drawn from a study of control samples from healthy donors and cancer patients. Material for sequencing was PBMCs. The clonotype was recovered from a woman aged 35 to 49 with lung cancer. V usage is TRBV7-2 and J usage is TRBJ1-1; D is ambiguous. CDR3 loop: CASSLGMGVGSEAFF. Here the CDR3 DNA reads TGTGCCAGCAGCTTAGGTATGGGAGTGGGGAGTGAAGCTTTCTTT.